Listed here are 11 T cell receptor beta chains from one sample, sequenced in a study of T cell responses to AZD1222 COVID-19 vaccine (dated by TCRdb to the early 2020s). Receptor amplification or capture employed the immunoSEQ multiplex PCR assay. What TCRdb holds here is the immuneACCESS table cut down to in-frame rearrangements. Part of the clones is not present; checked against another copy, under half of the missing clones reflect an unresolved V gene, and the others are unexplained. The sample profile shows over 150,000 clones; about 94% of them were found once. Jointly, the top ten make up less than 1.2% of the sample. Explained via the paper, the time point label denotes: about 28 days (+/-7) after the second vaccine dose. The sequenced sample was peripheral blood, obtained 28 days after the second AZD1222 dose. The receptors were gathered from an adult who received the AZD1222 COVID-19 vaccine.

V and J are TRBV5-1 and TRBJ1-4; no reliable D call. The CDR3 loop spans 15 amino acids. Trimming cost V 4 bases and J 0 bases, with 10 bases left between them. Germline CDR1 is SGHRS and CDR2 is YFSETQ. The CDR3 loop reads CASSGRTATNEKLFF. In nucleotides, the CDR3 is TGCGCCAGCAGCGGACGAACTGCAACTAATGAAAAACTGTTTTTT.

CDR3 residues: CASSTGVGTEAFF. The CDR3 nucleotides are TGTGCCAGCAGTACAGGGGTAGGTACTGAAGCTTTCTTT. The chain has TRBV12-3 or TRBV12-4 and TRBJ1-1, with 7 nucleotides matching TRBD1. The CDR3 spans 13 residues. Trimming took 5 bases from V and 5 from J; bases not matched to a gene: 5.

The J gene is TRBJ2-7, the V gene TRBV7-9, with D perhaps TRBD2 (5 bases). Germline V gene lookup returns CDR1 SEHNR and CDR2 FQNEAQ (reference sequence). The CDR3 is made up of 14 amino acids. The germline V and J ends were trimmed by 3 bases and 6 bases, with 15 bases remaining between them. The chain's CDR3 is CASSLEALPSEQYF. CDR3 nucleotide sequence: TGTGCCAGCAGCTTGGAGGCCCTCCCGTCCGAGCAGTACTTC.

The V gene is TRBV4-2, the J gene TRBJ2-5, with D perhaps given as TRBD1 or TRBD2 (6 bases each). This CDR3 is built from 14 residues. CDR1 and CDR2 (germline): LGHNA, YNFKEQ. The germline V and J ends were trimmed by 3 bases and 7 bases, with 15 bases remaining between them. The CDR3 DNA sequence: TGTGCCAGCAGCCAGGGGGGCCCAGAGGGGACCCAGTACTTC. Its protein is CASSQGGPEGTQYF.

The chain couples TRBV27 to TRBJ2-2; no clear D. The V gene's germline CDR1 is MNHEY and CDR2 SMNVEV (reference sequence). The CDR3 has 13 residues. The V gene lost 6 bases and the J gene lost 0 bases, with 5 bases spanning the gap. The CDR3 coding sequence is TGTGCCAGCAGGATCCCGAACACCGGGGAGCTGTTTTTT. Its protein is CASRIPNTGELFF.

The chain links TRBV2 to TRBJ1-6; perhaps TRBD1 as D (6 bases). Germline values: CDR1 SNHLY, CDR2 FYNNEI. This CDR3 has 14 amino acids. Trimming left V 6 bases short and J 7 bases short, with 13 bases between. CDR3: CASSYKGGNSPLHF. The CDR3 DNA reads TGTGCCAGCAGCTATAAAGGGGGGAATTCACCCCTCCACTTT. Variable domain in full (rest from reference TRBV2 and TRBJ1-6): EPEVTQTPSHQVTQMGQEVILRCVPISNHLYFYWYRQILGQKVEFLVSFYNNEISEKSEIFDDQFSVERPDGSNFTLKIRSTKLEDSAMYFCASSYKGGNSPLHFGNGTRLTVT.

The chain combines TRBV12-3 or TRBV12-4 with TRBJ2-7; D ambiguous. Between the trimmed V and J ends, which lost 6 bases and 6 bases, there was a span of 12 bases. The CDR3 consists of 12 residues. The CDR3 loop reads CASSQNPGEQYF. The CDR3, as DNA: TGTGCCAGCAGCCAAAATCCAGGCGAGCAGTACTTC.

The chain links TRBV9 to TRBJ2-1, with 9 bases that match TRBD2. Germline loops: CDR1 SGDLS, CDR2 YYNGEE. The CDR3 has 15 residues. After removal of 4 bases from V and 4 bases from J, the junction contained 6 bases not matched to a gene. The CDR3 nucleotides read TGTGCCAGCAGCCCGTTCAGCGGGGGGTACAATGAGCAGTTCTTC. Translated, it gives CASSPFSGGYNEQFF.

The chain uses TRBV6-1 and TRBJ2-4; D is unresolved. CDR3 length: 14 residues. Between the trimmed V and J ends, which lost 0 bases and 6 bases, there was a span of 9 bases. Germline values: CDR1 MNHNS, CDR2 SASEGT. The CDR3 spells CASSEAQWGNIQYF. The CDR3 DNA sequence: TGTGCCAGCAGTGAAGCCCAGTGGGGAAACATTCAGTACTTC.

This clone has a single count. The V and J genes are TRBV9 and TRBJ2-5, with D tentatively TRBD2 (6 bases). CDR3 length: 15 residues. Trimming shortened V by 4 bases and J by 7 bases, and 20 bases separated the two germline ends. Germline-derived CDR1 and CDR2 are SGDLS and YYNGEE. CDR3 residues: CASSSQTGTLGTQYF. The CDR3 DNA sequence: TGTGCCAGCAGCTCCCAAACTGGGACTCTTGGGACCCAGTACTTC.

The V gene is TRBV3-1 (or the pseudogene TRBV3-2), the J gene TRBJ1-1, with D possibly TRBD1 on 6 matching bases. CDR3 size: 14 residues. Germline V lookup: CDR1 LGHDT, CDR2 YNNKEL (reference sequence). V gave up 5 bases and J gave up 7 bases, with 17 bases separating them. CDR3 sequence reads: CASSSRQALREAFF. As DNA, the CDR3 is TGTGCCAGCAGCTCTCGACAGGCACTACGTGAAGCTTTCTTT.